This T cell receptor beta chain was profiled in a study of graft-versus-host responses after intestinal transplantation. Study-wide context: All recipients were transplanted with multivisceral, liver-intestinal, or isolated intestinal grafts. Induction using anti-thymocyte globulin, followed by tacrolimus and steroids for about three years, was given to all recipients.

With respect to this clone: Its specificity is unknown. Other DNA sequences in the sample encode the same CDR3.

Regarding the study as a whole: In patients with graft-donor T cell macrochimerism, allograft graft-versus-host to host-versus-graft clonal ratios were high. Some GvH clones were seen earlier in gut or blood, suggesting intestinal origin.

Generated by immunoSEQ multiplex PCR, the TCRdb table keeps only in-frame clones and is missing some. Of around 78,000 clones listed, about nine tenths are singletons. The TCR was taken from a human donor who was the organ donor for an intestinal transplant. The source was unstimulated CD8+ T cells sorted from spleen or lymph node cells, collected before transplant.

This CDR3 reads CASSLTGNTEAFF. In DNA form, the CDR3 reads TGTGCCAGCAGCCTAACAGGGAACACTGAAGCTTTCTTT. The chain joins TRBV28 to TRBJ1-1, with a weak D call TRBD1 (5 bases). CDR3 length: 13 residues. V lost 6 bases and J lost 1, with 9 bases in between. From germline, CDR1 is MDHEN and CDR2 SYDVKM.